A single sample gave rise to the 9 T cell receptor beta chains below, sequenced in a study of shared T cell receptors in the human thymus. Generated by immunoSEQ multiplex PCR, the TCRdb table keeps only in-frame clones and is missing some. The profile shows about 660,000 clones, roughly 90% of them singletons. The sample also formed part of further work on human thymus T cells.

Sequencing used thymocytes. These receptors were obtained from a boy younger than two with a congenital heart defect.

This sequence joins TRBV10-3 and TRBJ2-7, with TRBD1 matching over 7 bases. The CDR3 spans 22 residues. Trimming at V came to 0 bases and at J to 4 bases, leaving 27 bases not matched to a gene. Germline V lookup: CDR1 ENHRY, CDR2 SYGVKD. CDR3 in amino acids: CAISESPHPRDTRGPVPYEQYF. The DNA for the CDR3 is TGTGCCATCAGTGAGTCACCGCACCCCCGGGACACAAGGGGGCCCGTTCCTTACGAGCAGTACTTC.

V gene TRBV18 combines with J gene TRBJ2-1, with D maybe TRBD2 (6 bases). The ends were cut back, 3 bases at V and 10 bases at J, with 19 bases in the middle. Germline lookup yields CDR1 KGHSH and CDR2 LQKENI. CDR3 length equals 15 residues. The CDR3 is CASSPLPGRRGEQFF. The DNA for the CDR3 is TGTGCCAGCTCACCCCTACCGGGACGTCGGGGGGAGCAGTTCTTC.

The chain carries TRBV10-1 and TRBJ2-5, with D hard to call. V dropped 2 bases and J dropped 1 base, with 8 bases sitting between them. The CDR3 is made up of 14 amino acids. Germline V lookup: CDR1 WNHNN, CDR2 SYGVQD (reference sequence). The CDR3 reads CASSELGAQETQYF. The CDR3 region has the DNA TGCGCCAGCAGTGAGCTTGGAGCCCAAGAGACCCAGTACTTC.

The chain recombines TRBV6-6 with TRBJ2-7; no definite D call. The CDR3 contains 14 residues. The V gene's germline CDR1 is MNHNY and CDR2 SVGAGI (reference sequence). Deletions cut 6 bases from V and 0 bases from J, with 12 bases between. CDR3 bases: TGTGCCAGCAGCTCAAGAGGAAGCTCCTACGAGCAGTACTTC. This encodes CASSSRGSSYEQYF.

CDR3 in DNA: TGTGCCACCAGCAGTCTAGCGGGAGCCAGTAATGAGCAGTTCTTC. It encodes CATSSLAGASNEQFF. The chain has TRBV15 and TRBJ2-1; 10 positions agree with TRBD2. The CDR3 extends over 15 amino acids. Germline V gene sequence: CDR1 LNHNV, CDR2 YYDKDF (reference sequence). The ends lost 3 bases at V and 7 bases at J; junction bases unmatched: 6.

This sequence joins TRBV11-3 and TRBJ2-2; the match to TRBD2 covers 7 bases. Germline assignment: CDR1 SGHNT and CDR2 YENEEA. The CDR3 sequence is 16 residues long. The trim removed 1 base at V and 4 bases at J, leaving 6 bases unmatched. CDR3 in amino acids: CASSLAGGRGTGELFF. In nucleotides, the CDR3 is TGTGCCAGCAGCTTAGCCGGCGGGAGAGGCACCGGGGAGCTGTTTTTT. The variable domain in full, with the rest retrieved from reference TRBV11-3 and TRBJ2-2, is EAGVVQSPRYKIIEKKQPVAFWCNPISGHNTLYWYLQNLGQGPELLIRYENEEAVDDSQLPKDRFSAERLKGVDSTLKIQPAELGDSAVYLCASSLAGGRGTGELFFGEGSRLTVL.

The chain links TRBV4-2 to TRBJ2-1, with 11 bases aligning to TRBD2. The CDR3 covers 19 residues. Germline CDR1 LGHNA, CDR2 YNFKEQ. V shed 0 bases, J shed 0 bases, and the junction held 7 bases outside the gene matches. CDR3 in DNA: TGTGCCAGCAGCCAAGACGGTCTAGCGGGAGGCCTCTCCTACAATGAGCAGTTCTTC. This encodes CASSQDGLAGGLSYNEQFF.

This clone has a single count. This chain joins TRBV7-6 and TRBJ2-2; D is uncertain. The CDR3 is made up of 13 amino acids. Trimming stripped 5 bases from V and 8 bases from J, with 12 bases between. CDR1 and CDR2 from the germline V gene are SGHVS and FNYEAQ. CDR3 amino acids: CASSLSPGGELFF. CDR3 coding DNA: TGTGCCAGCAGCCTTTCCCCGGGTGGGGAGCTGTTTTTT.

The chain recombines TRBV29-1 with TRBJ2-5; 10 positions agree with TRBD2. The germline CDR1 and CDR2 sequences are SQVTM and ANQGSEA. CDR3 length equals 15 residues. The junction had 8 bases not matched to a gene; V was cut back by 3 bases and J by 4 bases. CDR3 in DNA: TGCAGCGTTGACACTAGCGGGAATCGTTTAGAGACCCAGTACTTC. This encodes CSVDTSGNRLETQYF.